This T cell receptor beta chain appears in the sequencing data of a study of Tregs in tolerant kidney transplant recipients. Unstimulated Tregs (CD4+CD25+CD127-) and CD4+CD25- non-Tregs were sorted from PBMCs. Details on this clone: The antigen is undetermined. This same CDR3 is encoded by further DNA sequences in the sample.

Study results and caveats: Few patients were studied, so findings need validation in larger groups. Biological reproducibility was not directly addressed in this study. Activated donor B cell expansion appeared to reveal the most relevant donor-specific TCRbeta repertoire.

Sequencing was performed with immunoSEQ multiplex PCR; in TCRdb, only in-frame clones are kept and a portion is missing. The table includes hundreds of thousands of clones, 80% to 85% detected once. Trimming left V 1 base short and J 5 bases short, with 14 bases between. CDR1 is MNHEY, CDR2 SVGAGI, per germline. The CDR3 contains 15 residues. This chain links TRBV6-5 with TRBJ1-2; D might be TRBD1 (5 bases). This receptor was taken from a human donor in good health. Specimen: CD4+ T cells from blood. The CDR3 is CASSYLTATEYGYTF. CDR3 bases: TGTGCCAGCAGTTACTTGACAGCGACGGAGTATGGCTACACCTTC.